A selection of T cell receptor beta chains follows, all from one sample in a study of blood T cell repertoires in COVID-19. Produced via immunoSEQ multiplex PCR; TCRdb's table is partial and in-frame only. The sample lists 200,000 to 300,000 clones; under 85% were seen once. Input material: peripheral blood. The receptors derive from a human donor in a cohort sampled during active COVID-19. CDR3s include the opening cysteine and the closing phenylalanine or tryptophan. Fields, in order: D gene, clone size, V gene, J gene, CDR3 DNA, CDR3 protein. The D gene is left open where the match is weak. The size field is filled for only some rows; it gives once, few, many or a size class.

d_call: TRBD2
clone_size: -
v_call: TRBV3-1/TRBV3-2
j_call: TRBJ2-3
cdr3_nt: TGTGCCAGCAGCCAAGATAAGGGGACTATCCGCACAGATACGCAGTATTTT
cdr3_aa: CASSQDKGTIRTDTQYF

d_call: -
clone_size: -
v_call: TRBV9
j_call: TRBJ1-1
cdr3_nt: TGTGCCAGCAGCGCGGACACCCTAATGAACACTGAAGCTTTCTTT
cdr3_aa: CASSADTLMNTEAFF

d_call: TRBD1
clone_size: -
v_call: TRBV14
j_call: TRBJ1-4
cdr3_nt: TGTGCCAGCAGCCAGACAGGGATCGCTAATGAAAAACTGTTTTTT
cdr3_aa: CASSQTGIANEKLFF

d_call: -
clone_size: -
v_call: TRBV18
j_call: TRBJ2-7
cdr3_nt: TGTGCCAGCTCACCCCTTACAGGGTTGGGCGACTACGAGCAGTACTTC
cdr3_aa: CASSPLTGLGDYEQYF

d_call: -
clone_size: -
v_call: TRBV10-2
j_call: TRBJ2-7
cdr3_nt: TGCGCCAGCAGTGATATGGGCCATTCCTACGAGCAGTACTTC
cdr3_aa: CASSDMGHSYEQYF

d_call: TRBD1
clone_size: -
v_call: TRBV11-2
j_call: TRBJ2-3
cdr3_nt: TGTGCCAGCAGCCTGACAGGGGTGGTGGAAGGAGATACGCAGTATTTT
cdr3_aa: CASSLTGVVEGDTQYF

d_call: TRBD1
clone_size: -
v_call: TRBV5-6
j_call: TRBJ1-5
cdr3_nt: TGTGCCAGCAGCCTTAGTGGGACAGGCCGGGGGCCCCAGCATTTT
cdr3_aa: CASSLSGTGRGPQHF

d_call: TRBD2
clone_size: -
v_call: TRBV5-1
j_call: TRBJ2-3
cdr3_nt: TGCGCCAGCAGCTTATTTTCTAGCGGGAGGGCCGCAGATACGCAGTATTTT
cdr3_aa: CASSLFSSGRAADTQYF

d_call: -
clone_size: -
v_call: TRBV5-1
j_call: TRBJ2-7
cdr3_nt: TGCGCCAGCAGTTTCGACAGACCTGCCCTCACCTACGAGCAGTACTTC
cdr3_aa: CASSFDRPALTYEQYF

d_call: -
clone_size: -
v_call: TRBV14
j_call: TRBJ1-4
cdr3_nt: TGTGCCAGCAGCCGCCGTGGACTGACAACTAATGAAAAACTGTTTTTT
cdr3_aa: CASSRRGLTTNEKLFF

d_call: TRBD1
clone_size: -
v_call: TRBV5-1
j_call: TRBJ1-1
cdr3_nt: TGCGCCAGCAGCTCGGGACAGGGGGGAATGAACACTGAAGCTTTCTTT
cdr3_aa: CASSSGQGGMNTEAFF

d_call: TRBD1
clone_size: once
v_call: TRBV15
j_call: TRBJ1-1
cdr3_nt: TGTGCCACCAGCAGGCCCAGGGGGCTTGGTACTGAAGCTTTCTTT
cdr3_aa: CATSRPRGLGTEAFF

d_call: -
clone_size: -
v_call: TRBV2
j_call: TRBJ2-7
cdr3_nt: TGTGCCAGCAGTGAAGGGGAAGGGGTTGAGCAGTACTTC
cdr3_aa: CASSEGEGVEQYF

d_call: TRBD1
clone_size: -
v_call: TRBV5-8
j_call: TRBJ2-5
cdr3_nt: TGTGCCAGCAGCTCTTTCGGGACAGGGGAAGAGACCCAGTACTTC
cdr3_aa: CASSSFGTGEETQYF

d_call: -
clone_size: few
v_call: TRBV30
j_call: TRBJ1-4
cdr3_nt: TGTGCCTGCATGGAAGGGACTGCCTGGGGGGAAAAACTGTTTTTT
cdr3_aa: CACMEGTAWGEKLFF

d_call: -
clone_size: -
v_call: TRBV5-5
j_call: TRBJ1-3
cdr3_nt: TGTGCCAGCAGCTCCGGACTCAACTCTGGAAACACCATATATTTT
cdr3_aa: CASSSGLNSGNTIYF

d_call: TRBD1
clone_size: once
v_call: TRBV5-1
j_call: TRBJ1-4
cdr3_nt: TGCGCCAGCAGCTCCGGACAGGCCATTAATGAAAAACTGTTTTTT
cdr3_aa: CASSSGQAINEKLFF

d_call: -
clone_size: few
v_call: TRBV12-3/TRBV12-4
j_call: TRBJ1-5
cdr3_nt: TGTGCCAGCAGTTTAAGAGGATATCAGCCCCAGCATTTT
cdr3_aa: CASSLRGYQPQHF

d_call: TRBD1
clone_size: -
v_call: TRBV28
j_call: TRBJ2-3
cdr3_nt: TGTGCCAGCACCATCGAGCAGGGGGTCGTTGGGACAGATACGCAGTATTTT
cdr3_aa: CASTIEQGVVGTDTQYF

d_call: -
clone_size: -
v_call: TRBV28
j_call: TRBJ2-3
cdr3_nt: TGTGCCAGCAGTTCTGGCGGTCGTGGGGGGACAGATACGCAGTATTTT
cdr3_aa: CASSSGGRGGTDTQYF